This T cell receptor beta chain comes out of a study of kidney transplant recipient with SARS-CoV-2 infection. Each CDR3 protein gets one entry after TCRdb re-called the reads with MiXCR. The sample lists under 250,000 distinct CDR3 sequences; about 30% were seen once. Trimming removed 5 bases from V and 4 bases from J, with 23 bases in between. The CDR3 spans 17 residues. This clonotype was counted at least ten times. The chain carries TRBV12-3 or TRBV12-4 and TRBJ1-2; D is undetermined. Material: a blood sample, obtained at baseline and between days 110 and 120 from a kidney transplant recipient. The clonotype was recovered from a male patient aged 30 to 40 who had COVID-19 and was a kidney transplant recipient. Some of the T cells might come from the graft donor. The CDR3 DNA reads as TGTGCCAGCAGTCTAGTCAGCACAGCAGGAAAGACCTATGGCTACACCTTC. Translation: CASSLVSTAGKTYGYTF.